One and the same sample provided the 3 T cell receptor beta chains below, sequenced in a study of T cell changes during pregnancy in multiple sclerosis. Sequencing was performed with immunoSEQ multiplex PCR; in TCRdb, only in-frame clones are kept and a portion is missing. The table has tens of thousands of clones, 92% seen once. The sequenced sample was peripheral blood, obtained in the first trimester of pregnancy. These receptors were collected from a female donor with multiple sclerosis, enrolled in a pregnancy study.

This chain uses TRBV2 with TRBJ2-1, with 11 bases fitting TRBD2. Per germline, CDR1 SNHLY and CDR2 FYNNEI. J gave up 5 bases and V 2 bases, and 8 bases lay outside the gene matches. The CDR3 is made up of 17 amino acids. The CDR3 region has the DNA TGTGCCAGCAGTGAAAAGGCTAGCGGGAGGTTCAACAATGAGCAGTTCTTC. This encodes CASSEKASGRFNNEQFF.

The chain uses TRBV19 and TRBJ1-1; no definite D call. The V gene lost 1 base and the J gene lost 3 bases, with 6 bases spanning the gap. Germline V gene sequence: CDR1 LNHDA, CDR2 SQIVND (reference sequence). The CDR3 is 13 residues long. CDR3 DNA sequence: TGTGCCAGTAGTATAGCGCGCGACACTGAAGCTTTCTTT. The encoded protein is CASSIARDTEAFF.

This chain links TRBV19 with TRBJ1-1; D ambiguous. The CDR3 length is 14 residues. V was trimmed by 1 base and J by 1 base, leaving 7 bases between them. CDR1 and CDR2 (germline): LNHDA, SQIVND (reference sequence). CDR3 loop: CASSIGQENTEAFF. CDR3 nucleotide sequence: TGTGCCAGTAGTATAGGGCAGGAGAACACTGAAGCTTTCTTT.